Below are 2 T cell receptor beta chains sequenced from a single sample in a study of blood T cell repertoires in COVID-19. Repertoires were generated with immunoSEQ multiplex PCR, while TCRdb's copy carries only in-frame clones and drops some. The top ten hold about 6.8% of the sample, which has a few hundred thousand clones, around 90% seen once. The sequenced sample was peripheral blood. These receptors were collected from a woman in her twenties or thirties with COVID-19, enrolled during active disease.

CDR3 in amino acids: CASSPTGGVAGNTIYF. The CDR3 DNA follows: TGTGCCAGCAGTCCCACAGGGGGAGTAGCTGGAAACACCATATATTTT. J is TRBJ1-3 and V is TRBV28, with 8 bases that match TRBD1. Germline CDR1 is MDHEN and CDR2 is SYDVKM. Trimming removed 5 bases from V and 2 bases from J; junction bases left unmatched: 8. There are 16 residues in the CDR3.

The CDR3 region is CASSPNGQGRGPQHF. CDR3 DNA sequence: TGTGCCAGCAGTCCTAACGGACAGGGCCGCGGGCCCCAGCATTTT. The chain is built from TRBV6-5 and TRBJ1-5; 8 nucleotides agree with TRBD1. CDR1 and CDR2 from the germline V gene are MNHEY and SVGAGI. This CDR3 spans 15 amino acids. The V gene end was trimmed by 5 bases and the J gene end by 9 bases; junction bases not matched to a gene: 12.